Each of the 27 T cell receptor beta chains below was sequenced from the same sample in a study of T cells in Graves' hyperthyroidism and ophthalmopathy. The TCR beta CDR3 regions underwent amplification using RNA transcripts as the source. During a first-round RT-PCR of the TCR CDR3, the HTBI primer set was used. MiXCR, run by TCRdb on the multiplex PCR reads, gives a single entry per CDR3 protein. Of a few hundred thousand distinct CDR3 sequences listed, about half are singletons. Specimen: peripheral blood or thyroid tissue (not recorded which). These receptors were collected from a woman in her late teens or twenties with Graves' hyperthyroidism.

The rearrangement uses TRBV28 and TRBJ1-6; D gene uncertain. This CDR3 region has 14 residues. V was clipped by 3 bases and J by 6 bases, with 9 bases between them. Germline V gene lookup returns CDR1 MDHEN and CDR2 SYDVKM. CDR3 loop: CASSLKAGNSPLHF. The DNA of the CDR3 is TGTGCCAGCAGTTTGAAGGCCGGTAATTCACCCCTCCACTTT.

This clonotype came up many times. The chain joins TRBV7-2 to TRBJ2-5, with a weak D call TRBD2 (5 bases). In germline, CDR1 is SGHTA, CDR2 FQGNSA. V was trimmed by 3 bases and J by 7 bases, leaving 15 bases between them. The CDR3 loop spans 14 amino acids. CDR3 nucleotides: TGTGCCAGCAGCTTTAGCACTAGAAAGTCGACCCAGTACTTC. This gives the protein CASSFSTRKSTQYF.

About this clonotype itself: This may be a read error, as it is one base from a much larger clone. The chain links TRBV5-4 to TRBJ2-5; either TRBD1 or TRBD2 may fit D (5 bases each). CDR1 SGHNT and CDR2 YYREEE come from the germline V gene (reference sequence). The CDR3 has 15 residues. V was clipped by 0 bases and J by 4 bases, with 13 bases between them. CDR3 in amino acids: CASSLETGRAETQYF. The CDR3 nucleotides read TGTGCCAGCAGCTTGGAGACGGGGCGGGCAGAGACCCAGTACTTC.

This clonotype was observed a few times. V usage is TRBV2 and J usage is TRBJ2-1; D is possibly TRBD1 (6 bases). CDR3 length equals 13 residues. The germline gives CDR1 SNHLY, CDR2 FYNNEI. Trimming took 7 bases from V and 6 from J, leaving 13 bases between them. The CDR3 loop reads CASTRDISNEQFF. CDR3 coding DNA: TGTGCCAGCACTCGGGACATCTCCAATGAGCAGTTCTTC.

This clonotype was detected ten times or more. The chain recombines TRBV29-1 with TRBJ1-6; D gene unclear. The CDR3 is 18 amino acids. Germline V gene sequence: CDR1 SQVTM, CDR2 ANQGSEA. V lost 6 bases and J lost 0, with 21 bases in between. The DNA of the CDR3 is TGCAGCGTCGGGTATGTGCGGATCCGGAGCTCCTATAATTCACCCCTCCACTTT. Amino acid sequence: CSVGYVRIRSSYNSPLHF.

Concerning this clonotype itself: The junction and the germline gene differ at one end; a read error may be behind it. The chain combines TRBV25-1 with TRBJ1-5; 8 positions match TRBD1. CDR1 is MGHDK, CDR2 SYGVNS, per germline. This CDR3 comprises 16 residues. The CDR3 coding sequence is TGTGCCAGCTCACCGGGGGACAGGTCCGGCAATCAGCCCCAGCGTTTT. It encodes CASSPGDRSGNQPQRF.

Many counts were recorded for this clonotype. This sequence joins TRBV29-1 and TRBJ2-7, with D perhaps given as TRBD1 or TRBD2 (6 bases each). CDR3 length: 15 residues. Looked up from germline, CDR1 is SQVTM and CDR2 is ANQGSEA. V lost 0 bases to trimming and J lost 3 bases, with 15 bases between them. The CDR3 here is CSVEDRGPSVYEQYF. CDR3 nucleotides: TGCAGCGTTGAAGATCGGGGGCCTTCGGTCTACGAGCAGTACTTC.

This clonotype has just a few counts. J is TRBJ2-1 and V is TRBV7-3, with 7 bases matching TRBD1. The CDR3 contains 14 residues. CDR1 is SGHTA, CDR2 FQGTGA, per germline. V lost 5 bases to trimming and J lost 9 bases; unmatched junction nucleotides: 10. DNA for the CDR3: TGTGCCAGCAGCGCCTCGACAGGGAGTGCTGAGCAGTTCTTC. Translation gives CASSASTGSAEQFF.

In its sample, this clonotype was seen many times. V is TRBV5-8 and J is TRBJ1-5; the D gene is possibly TRBD1 (5 bases). Per germline, CDR1 SGHTS and CDR2 YDEGEE. Trimming took 2 bases from V and 4 from J, leaving 13 bases between them. The CDR3 contains 15 residues. CDR3 sequence: CASSLPTGGNQPQHF. In DNA, the CDR3 is TGTGCCAGCAGCTTACCGACCGGGGGTAATCAGCCCCAGCATTTT. Drawing the rest from reference TRBV5-8 and TRBJ1-5, the complete variable domain is EAGVTQSPTHLIKTRGQQATLRCSPISGHTSVYWYQQALGLGLQFLLWYDEGEERNRGNFPPRFSGRQFPNYSSELNVNALELEDSALYLCASSLPTGGNQPQHFGDGTRLSIL.

This clonotype has at least ten counts. The chain recombines TRBV7-3 with TRBJ2-7; no reliable D call. Trimming removed 7 bases at V and 1 base at J, with 8 bases between. Looked up from germline, CDR1 is SGHTA and CDR2 is FQGTGA. This CDR3 spans 12 amino acids. The DNA of the CDR3 is TGTGCCAGCATAGACCGATCCTACGAGCAGTACTTC. This sequence encodes CASIDRSYEQYF.

For the CDR3, the DNA is TGTGCCAGCAGTTTACCGGACACGCAAGAGACCCAGCATTTT. It codes for CASSLPDTQETQHF. This chain uses TRBV12-3 or TRBV12-4 with TRBJ1-5; a weak D match, TRBD1 (5 bases). Trimming took off 2 bases at V and 11 bases at J, with 16 bases between the two ends. The CDR3 length is 14 residues.

This clonotype has a count of ten or more. The J gene is TRBJ1-4, the V gene TRBV5-8; 9 bases map to TRBD1. Germline CDR1 SGHTS, CDR2 YDEGEE. This CDR3 has 16 residues. The trim removed 3 bases at V and 7 bases at J, leaving 10 bases unmatched. The CDR3 protein is CASSSKDRGESEKLFF. CDR3 sequence (DNA): TGTGCCAGCAGCTCAAAGGACAGGGGCGAGAGTGAAAAACTGTTTTTT.

The chain combines TRBV29-1 with TRBJ1-5; 11 bases line up with TRBD1. This CDR3 has 15 amino acids. The trim removed 6 bases at V and 7 bases at J, leaving 11 bases unmatched. The V gene's germline CDR1 is SQVTM and CDR2 ANQGSEA. CDR3 in DNA: TGCAGCGTCACCCCTCAGGGACAGGGGGGGCAGCCCCAGCATTTT. Protein sequence: CSVTPQGQGGQPQHF.

This clonotype was seen at least ten times. The chain links TRBV7-9 to TRBJ2-7; 7 bases are a match to TRBD1. Unmatched junction bases numbered 12, after V lost 4 bases and J lost 3 bases. The germline gives CDR1 SEHNR, CDR2 FQNEAQ (reference sequence). The CDR3 consists of 16 residues. CDR3 bases: TGTGCCAGCAGCTCATTCCTCGGGACAGCAATCTACGAGCAGTACTTC. The encoded protein is CASSSFLGTAIYEQYF.

This clonotype was detected many times. This sequence joins TRBV12-3 or TRBV12-4 and TRBJ2-5; maybe TRBD1 (6 bases). The V end lost 6 bases, the J end lost 0 bases, and 11 bases lay between the germline ends. The CDR3 is made up of 14 amino acids. CDR3 coding DNA: TGTGCCAGCAGGGTGACAGGTAACCAAGAGACCCAGTACTTC. Amino acids: CASRVTGNQETQYF.

This clonotype was found many times. The chain is built from TRBV5-4 and TRBJ1-1, with D hard to call. The CDR3 totals 13 residues. Germline loops: CDR1 SGHNT, CDR2 YYREEE (reference sequence). V was clipped by 2 bases and J by 1 base, with 6 bases between them. The DNA of the CDR3 is TGTGCCAGCAGCTTCAAAGAGAACACTGAAGCTTTCTTT. Translating gives CASSFKENTEAFF.

The chain employs TRBV12-3 or TRBV12-4 and TRBJ1-3; D may be TRBD1 (5 bases). Trimming pared 5 bases from V and 0 bases from J, leaving 14 bases between. This CDR3 is 16 amino acids long. This chain's CDR3 is CASSEHRSSSGNTIYF. The CDR3 nucleotides are TGTGCCAGCAGTGAACACAGGTCGAGCTCTGGAAACACCATATATTTT.

Written as DNA, the CDR3 is TGTGCCAGCAGTTTATTTCAGGGGGCGGTGAACACTGAAGCTTTCTTT. Translation gives CASSLFQGAVNTEAFF. This sequence joins TRBV25-1 and TRBJ1-1; 8 bases match TRBD1. This CDR3 has 16 amino acids. In germline, CDR1 is MGHDK, CDR2 SYGVNS. The J segment lost 0 bases and the V segment lost 5 bases, leaving 8 bases of the junction unmatched. Combining the CDR3 with reference TRBV25-1 and TRBJ1-1 gives the whole variable domain EADIYQTPRYLVIGTGKKITLECSQTMGHDKMYWYQQDPGMELHLIHYSYGVNSTEKGDLSSESTVSRIRTEHFPLTLESARPSHTSQYLCASSLFQGAVNTEAFFGQGTRLTVV.

The gene calls are TRBV2 and TRBJ2-7, with D maybe TRBD1 (5 bases). Germline CDR1 SNHLY, CDR2 FYNNEI. The V gene lost 7 bases and the J gene lost 3 bases, with 13 bases spanning the gap. The CDR3 runs to 13 residues. CDR3 DNA: TGTGCCAGCATCCGAGACAGCCACTACGAGCAGTACTTC. This gives the protein CASIRDSHYEQYF.

The V and J genes are TRBV2 and TRBJ1-5; perhaps TRBD1 as D (5 bases). The CDR3 spans 16 residues. CDR1 is SNHLY, CDR2 FYNNEI, per germline. With 6 bases removed from V and 4 bases from J, the gap between germline ends came to 19 bases. The CDR3 bases are TGTGCCAGCAGCCGGACCTGGATAGGGGCGAATCAGCCCCAGCATTTT. It codes for CASSRTWIGANQPQHF.

The chain uses TRBV10-1 and TRBJ2-5, with D possibly TRBD1 on 5 matching bases. The J call is uncertain, as TRBJ2-1 better fits the DNA end. CDR3 length equals 14 residues. Looked up from germline, CDR1 is WNHNN and CDR2 is SYGVQD (reference sequence). The CDR3 spells CASSESTGVNEQFF. In DNA, the CDR3 is TGCGCCAGCAGTGAGTCCACAGGAGTCAATGAGCAGTTCTTC.

The chain joins TRBV7-8 to TRBJ1-5; tentative D call: TRBD1 (6 bases). Germline lookup yields CDR1 SGHVS and CDR2 FQNEAQ. Trimming cost V 3 bases and J 5 bases, with 23 bases left between them. The CDR3 loop spans 18 amino acids. This CDR3 reads CASSLYSAGEYHDQPQHF. For the CDR3, the DNA is TGTGCCAGCAGCTTGTACTCGGCAGGGGAGTATCATGATCAGCCCCAGCATTTT.

This clonotype has at least ten counts. The V and J genes are TRBV20-1 and TRBJ1-1; 10 bases fit TRBD1. This CDR3 is 16 amino acids long. V lost 3 bases, J lost 1 base, and 8 bases stayed unmatched. CDR1 is DFQATT and CDR2 is SNEGSKA in the germline V gene (reference sequence). CDR3 sequence (DNA): TGCAGTGCTAGTCGGGGACAGGGGAGAACGAACACTGAAGCTTTCTTT. It is translated as CSASRGQGRTNTEAFF.

The chain combines TRBV2 with TRBJ1-2; D is perhaps TRBD1 (6 bases). Germline V gene data show CDR1 as SNHLY and CDR2 as FYNNEI. V lost 6 bases to trimming and J lost 2 bases, with 13 bases between them. The CDR3 is made up of 14 amino acids. The CDR3 region is CASRATGLNYGYTF. CDR3 sequence (DNA): TGTGCCAGCAGGGCCACAGGGTTAAACTATGGCTACACCTTC.

The V gene is TRBV14, the J gene TRBJ1-5; 9 bases line up with TRBD1. V shed 7 bases, J shed 7 bases, and the junction held 11 bases outside the gene matches. The CDR3 consists of 15 residues. CDR1 SGHDN and CDR2 FVKESK come from the germline V gene. The CDR3 protein is CASTPGGTGKQPQHF. For the CDR3, the DNA is TGTGCCAGCACCCCGGGGGGGACAGGGAAACAGCCCCAGCATTTT.

Note on this clonotype: One end of the junction does not line up with germline, which may come from a read error. The chain recombines TRBV20-1 with TRBJ2-5, with 7 bases that match TRBD2. The closer fit of TRBJ2-1 to the DNA end suggests the J call may be wrong. The germline gives CDR1 DFQATT, CDR2 SNEGSKA (reference sequence). The CDR3 length is 13 residues. CDR3 region: CSALGEGYSEQFF. Written as DNA, the CDR3 is TGCAGTGCTTTGGGGGAGGGATACAGTGAGCAGTTCTTC.

In its sample, this clonotype was seen many times. The rearrangement joins TRBV24-1 to TRBJ2-7; 7 nucleotides align to TRBD1. The germline V gene has CDR1 KGHDR and CDR2 SFDVKD. Trimming at V came to 2 bases and at J to 10 bases, leaving 4 bases not matched to a gene. The CDR3 is 12 amino acids. The CDR3 reads CATSDSGTAQYF. CDR3 DNA sequence: TGTGCCACCAGTGATTCTGGGACAGCACAGTACTTC.